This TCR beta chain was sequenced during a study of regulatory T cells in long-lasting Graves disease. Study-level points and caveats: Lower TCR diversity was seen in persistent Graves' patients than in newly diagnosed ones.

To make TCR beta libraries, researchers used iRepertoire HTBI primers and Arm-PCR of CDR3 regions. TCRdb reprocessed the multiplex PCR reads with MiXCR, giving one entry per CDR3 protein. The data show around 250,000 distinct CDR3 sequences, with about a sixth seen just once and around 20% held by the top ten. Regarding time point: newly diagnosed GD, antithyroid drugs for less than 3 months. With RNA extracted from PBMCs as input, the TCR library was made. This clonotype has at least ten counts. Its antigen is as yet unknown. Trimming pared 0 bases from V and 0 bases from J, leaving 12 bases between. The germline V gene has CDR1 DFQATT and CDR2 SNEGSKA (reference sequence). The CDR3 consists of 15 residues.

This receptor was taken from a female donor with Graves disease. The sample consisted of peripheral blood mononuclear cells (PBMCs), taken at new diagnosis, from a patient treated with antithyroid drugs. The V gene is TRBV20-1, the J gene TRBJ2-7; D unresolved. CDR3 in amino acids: CSARDSRMDSYEQYF. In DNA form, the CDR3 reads TGCAGTGCTAGAGATAGCCGAATGGACTCCTACGAGCAGTACTTC.